Listed below are T cell receptor beta chains from one sample, sequenced in a study of CD8+ T cells in alopecia areata. Assay used: immunoSEQ multiplex PCR; TCRdb lists only in-frame clones, some missing. This sample has about 200,000 clones; more than 30% occur once, and the top ten carry 0.48%. The specimen comprised CD4+ T cells sorted from blood, sampled at approximately week 34, from a patient treated with tofacitinib. Receptors were obtained from a human donor with alopecia areata. Each CDR3 is given with its conserved first and last residue. A D gene is named only where the DNA matches it firmly. A clone size is listed for some rows: how often the clone was seen (once, few, many), or a class if it is expanded.

TRBV5-1	TRBJ2-7	14	NA	TRBD1	TGCGCCAGCAGCTCCGGGACAGGGGGCAACGAGCAGTACTTC	CASSSGTGGNEQYF
TRBV6-6	TRBJ1-1	14	few	NA	TGTGCCAGCAGTTACAGGGCAGGGGACACTGAAGCTTTCTTT	CASSYRAGDTEAFF
TRBV7-3	TRBJ1-1	15	few	NA	TGTGCCAGCAGCTTACAACCGGGACAGAACACTGAAGCTTTCTTT	CASSLQPGQNTEAFF
TRBV2	TRBJ2-4	16	many	TRBD2	TGTGCCAGCAGTGAATTTGGCGGGGGGGCGAGAAACATTCAGTACTTC	CASSEFGGGARNIQYF
TRBV11-3	TRBJ2-7	17	NA	TRBD2	TGTGCCAGCACCCCACTCCCCGGGGGACTAGGGTTCTACGAGCAGTACTTC	CASTPLPGGLGFYEQYF
TRBV7-9	TRBJ2-7	15	NA	NA	TGTGCCAGCAGCTTGACTGCCAGACGGGGCTACGAGCAGTACTTC	CASSLTARRGYEQYF
TRBV6-1	TRBJ2-3	12	NA	TRBD2	TGTGCCAGCGCGGAGGGAGGGGATACGCAGTATTTT	CASAEGGDTQYF
TRBV7-7	TRBJ2-3	13	NA	TRBD1	TGTGCTAGCAGCACGGGGACAGCAGATACGCAGTATTTT	CASSTGTADTQYF
TRBV6-5	TRBJ1-6	14	NA	NA	TGTGCCAGCAGTTACTGGGGGAAGGATTCACCCCTCCACTTT	CASSYWGKDSPLHF
TRBV29-1	TRBJ1-1	16	NA	TRBD1	TGCAGCGTTGCAGGGGGTGGGGTGTATGAGGACACTGAAGCTTTCTTT	CSVAGGGVYEDTEAFF
TRBV2	TRBJ1-1	13	NA	NA	TGTGCCAGCAGTGAAGGTGGTCGTCGGGAAGCTTTCTTT	CASSEGGRREAFF
TRBV10-1	TRBJ2-3	16	few	NA	TGCGCCAGCAGTGTTCAACGAGGGTCCAGCACAGATACGCAGTATTTT	CASSVQRGSSTDTQYF
TRBV30	TRBJ1-2	11	NA	TRBD1	TGTGCCTCGGGACAGGGGGGCGGCTACACCTTC	CASGQGGGYTF
TRBV10-3	TRBJ1-4	13	NA	NA	TGTGCCATCGCCCCAGGTCAAGGAGAAAAACTGTTTTTT	CAIAPGQGEKLFF
TRBV30	TRBJ2-1	18	few	TRBD2	TGTGCCTGTCGTACCGGGACTAGCGGGCTCACCTCCTACAATGAGCAGTTCTTC	CACRTGTSGLTSYNEQFF
TRBV18	TRBJ1-2	16	NA	TRBD1	TGTGCCAGCTCACCCCAGCGGGACAGGATTAACTATGGCTACACCTTC	CASSPQRDRINYGYTF
TRBV5-6	TRBJ2-1	15	few	NA	TGTGCCAGCAGCTTGGAAGGGGGAATTGTCAATGAGCAGTTCTTC	CASSLEGGIVNEQFF
TRBV7-7	TRBJ1-3	13	NA	NA	TGTGCTAGCAGCGACAACTCTGGAAACACCATATATTTT	CASSDNSGNTIYF
TRBV6-1	TRBJ2-7	13	NA	NA	TGTGCCAGCAGCCTCATGGACCGTTACGAGCAGTACTTC	CASSLMDRYEQYF
TRBV4-2	TRBJ2-7	16	few	NA	TGTGCCAGCAGCCGCAAAGGGGGTTCGTTCTCCTACGAGCAGTACTTC	CASSRKGGSFSYEQYF
TRBV2	TRBJ2-7	13	many	NA	TGTGCCAGCAGTGAAATGAGGGCTGGCGAGCAGTACTTC	CASSEMRAGEQYF
TRBV29-1	TRBJ2-3	15	NA	TRBD2	TGCAGCGTTGAGTCCCCAGCGGGGGGGACAGATACGCAGTATTTT	CSVESPAGGTDTQYF